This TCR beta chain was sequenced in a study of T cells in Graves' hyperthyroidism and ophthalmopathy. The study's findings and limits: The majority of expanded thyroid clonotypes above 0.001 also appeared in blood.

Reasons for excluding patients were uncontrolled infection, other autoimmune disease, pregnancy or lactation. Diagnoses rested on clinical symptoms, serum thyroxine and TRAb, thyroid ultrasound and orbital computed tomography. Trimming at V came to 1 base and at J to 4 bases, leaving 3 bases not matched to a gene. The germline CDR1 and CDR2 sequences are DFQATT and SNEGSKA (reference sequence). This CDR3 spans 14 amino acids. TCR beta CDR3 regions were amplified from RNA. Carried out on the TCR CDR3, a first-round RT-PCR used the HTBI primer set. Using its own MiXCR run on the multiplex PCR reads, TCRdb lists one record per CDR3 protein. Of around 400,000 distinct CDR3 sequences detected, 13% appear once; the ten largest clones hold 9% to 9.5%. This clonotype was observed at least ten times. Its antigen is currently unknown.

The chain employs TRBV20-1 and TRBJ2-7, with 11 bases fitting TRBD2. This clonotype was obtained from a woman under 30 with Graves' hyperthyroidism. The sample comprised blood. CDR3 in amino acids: CSARGPSGGYEQYF. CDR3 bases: TGCAGTGCTAGAGGGCCTAGCGGGGGGTACGAGCAGTACTTC.